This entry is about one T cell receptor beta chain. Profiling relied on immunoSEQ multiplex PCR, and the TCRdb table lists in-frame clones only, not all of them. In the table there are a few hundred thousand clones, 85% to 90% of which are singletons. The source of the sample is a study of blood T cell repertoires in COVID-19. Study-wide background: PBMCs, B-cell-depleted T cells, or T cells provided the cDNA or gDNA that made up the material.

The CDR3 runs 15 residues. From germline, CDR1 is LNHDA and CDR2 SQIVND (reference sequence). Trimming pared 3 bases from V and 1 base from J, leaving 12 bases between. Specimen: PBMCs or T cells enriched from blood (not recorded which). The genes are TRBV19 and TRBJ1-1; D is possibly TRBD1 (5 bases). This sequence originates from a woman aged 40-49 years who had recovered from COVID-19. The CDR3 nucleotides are TGTGCCAGTAGTATCGGTCGGGGGGGGAACACTGAAGCTTTCTTT. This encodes CASSIGRGGNTEAFF. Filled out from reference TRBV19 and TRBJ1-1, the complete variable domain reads DGGITQSPKYLFRKEGQNVTLSCEQNLNHDAMYWYRQDPGQGLRLIYYSQIVNDFQKGDIAEGYSVSREKKESFPLTVTSAQKNPTAFYLCASSIGRGGNTEAFFGQGTRLTVV.